Sequencing of this TCR beta chain was carried out in a study of T cells of healthy individuals (dated by TCRdb to between 2017 and 2018). This clonotype was observed at least ten times. Its antigen is unknown. Nothing much larger sits one base from this clone, and base qualities are not available. The germline V gene provides CDR1 MGHRA and CDR2 YSYEKL. Spanning cysteine to phenylalanine, the CDR3 consists of 17 amino acids. Only CDR3 DNA is held: 51 bases, read in frame from base 1. From V the trimming removes 4 bases and from J it removes 2 bases, while the gene matches leave 11 bases of the junction unaccounted for. Libraries came from 5' RACE. These reads were obtained on an Illumina MiSeq. TCRdb reworked the public reads: Q25 trimming with fastp, MiXCR clone assembly, productive beta chains retained. Identical CDR3 proteins give one entry, which carries the most common genes and DNA. Counted in this sample were fewer than 90,000 distinct CDR3 sequences; about 4.8% of them appeared once. Approximately 8% of the sample lies in the top ten.

The receptor was derived from a female donor in good health. The rearranged chain carries TRBV4-1 and TRBJ2-3, with 8 middle bases fitting TRBD2. The CDR3 region: CASSLSPQRGTTDTQYF. Here is the DNA: TGCGCCAGCAGCCTAAGCCCCCAGCGGGGGACCACAGATACGCAGTATTTT.